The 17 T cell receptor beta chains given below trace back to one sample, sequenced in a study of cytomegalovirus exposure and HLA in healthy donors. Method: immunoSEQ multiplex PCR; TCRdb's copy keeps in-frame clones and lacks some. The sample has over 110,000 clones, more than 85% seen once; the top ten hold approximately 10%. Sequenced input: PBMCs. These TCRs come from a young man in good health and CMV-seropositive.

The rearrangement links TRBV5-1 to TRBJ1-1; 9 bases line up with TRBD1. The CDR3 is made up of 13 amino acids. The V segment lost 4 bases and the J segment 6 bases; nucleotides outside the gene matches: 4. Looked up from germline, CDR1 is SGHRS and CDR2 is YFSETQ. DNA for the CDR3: TGCGCCAGCAGCGTTGACAGGGGGTCTGAAGCTTTCTTT. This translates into CASSVDRGSEAFF.

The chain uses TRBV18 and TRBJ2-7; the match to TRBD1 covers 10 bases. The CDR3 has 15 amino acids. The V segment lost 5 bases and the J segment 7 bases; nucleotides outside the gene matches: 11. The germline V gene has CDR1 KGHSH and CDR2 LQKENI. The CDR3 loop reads CASSAQTGGAAEQYF. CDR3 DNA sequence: TGTGCCAGCTCAGCCCAGACAGGGGGCGCGGCTGAGCAGTACTTC. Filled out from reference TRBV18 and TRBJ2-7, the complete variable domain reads NAGVMQNPRHLVRRRGQEARLRCSPMKGHSHVYWYRQLPEEGLKFMVYLQKENIIDESGMPKERFSAEFPKEGPSILRIQQVVRGDSAAYFCASSAQTGGAAEQYFGPGTRLTVT.

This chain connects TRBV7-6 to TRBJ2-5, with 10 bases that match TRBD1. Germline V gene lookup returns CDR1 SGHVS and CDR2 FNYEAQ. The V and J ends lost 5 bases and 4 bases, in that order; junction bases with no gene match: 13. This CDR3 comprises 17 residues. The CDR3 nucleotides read TGTGCCAGCAGCCCGACAGGGGGCGCGAGGTTAGGAGAGACCCAGTACTTC. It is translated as CASSPTGGARLGETQYF.

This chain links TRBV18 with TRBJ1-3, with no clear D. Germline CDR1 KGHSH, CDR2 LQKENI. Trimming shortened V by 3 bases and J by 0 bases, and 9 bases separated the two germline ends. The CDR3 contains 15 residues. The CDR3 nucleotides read TGTGCCAGCTCACCTGGGGAGTACTCTGGAAACACCATATATTTT. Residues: CASSPGEYSGNTIYF. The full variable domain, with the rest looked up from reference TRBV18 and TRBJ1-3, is NAGVMQNPRHLVRRRGQEARLRCSPMKGHSHVYWYRQLPEEGLKFMVYLQKENIIDESGMPKERFSAEFPKEGPSILRIQQVVRGDSAAYFCASSPGEYSGNTIYFGEGSWLTVV.

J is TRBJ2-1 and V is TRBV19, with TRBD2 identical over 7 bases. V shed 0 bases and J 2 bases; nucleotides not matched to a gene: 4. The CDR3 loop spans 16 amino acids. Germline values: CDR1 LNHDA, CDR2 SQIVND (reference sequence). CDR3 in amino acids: CASSIERGGAYNEQFF. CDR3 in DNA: TGTGCCAGTAGTATAGAAAGGGGAGGGGCCTACAATGAGCAGTTCTTC.

CDR3 region: CASSLSVQASPLHF. The CDR3 DNA reads TGTGCCAGCAGCTTAAGTGTCCAAGCTTCACCCCTCCACTTT. The chain recombines TRBV7-9 with TRBJ1-6; no firm D call. Germline V gene data show CDR1 as SEHNR and CDR2 as FQNEAQ (reference sequence). CDR3 length: 14 residues. The V gene lost 2 bases and the J gene lost 9 bases, with 11 bases spanning the gap.

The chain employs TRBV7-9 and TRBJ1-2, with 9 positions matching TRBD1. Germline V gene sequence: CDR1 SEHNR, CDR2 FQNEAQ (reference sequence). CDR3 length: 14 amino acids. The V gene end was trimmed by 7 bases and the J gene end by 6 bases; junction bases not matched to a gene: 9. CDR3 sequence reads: CASTQDRGLDGYTF. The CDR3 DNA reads TGTGCCAGCACCCAGGACAGGGGTTTGGATGGCTACACCTTC.

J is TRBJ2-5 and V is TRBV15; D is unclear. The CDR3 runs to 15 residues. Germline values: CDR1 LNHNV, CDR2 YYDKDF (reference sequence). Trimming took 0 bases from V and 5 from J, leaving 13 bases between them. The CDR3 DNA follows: TGTGCCACCAGCAGAGAAAACGGTCCTGCGGAGACCCAGTACTTC. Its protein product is CATSRENGPAETQYF.

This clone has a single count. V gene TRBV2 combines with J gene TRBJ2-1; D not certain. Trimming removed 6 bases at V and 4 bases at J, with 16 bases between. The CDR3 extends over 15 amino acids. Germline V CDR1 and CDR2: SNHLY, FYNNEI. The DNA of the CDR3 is TGTGCCAGCAGATCCACCTCACACGGGTACAATGAGCAGTTCTTC. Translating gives CASRSTSHGYNEQFF.

The CDR3 coding sequence is TGCAGCATCAGTAGCGGGAGCAACAATGAGCAGTTCTTC. Its translation is CSISSGSNNEQFF. This chain links TRBV29-1 with TRBJ2-1, with 9 bases aligning to TRBD2. Trimming removed 8 bases from V and 5 bases from J; junction bases left unmatched: 7. Per germline, CDR1 SQVTM and CDR2 ANQGSEA. The CDR3 has 13 residues.

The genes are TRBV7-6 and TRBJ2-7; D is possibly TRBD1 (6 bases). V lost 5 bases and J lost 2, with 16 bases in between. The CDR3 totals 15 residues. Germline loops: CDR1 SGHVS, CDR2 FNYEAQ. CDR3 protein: CASSPGAGAPYEQYF. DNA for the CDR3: TGTGCCAGCAGCCCCGGGGCAGGGGCCCCCTACGAGCAGTACTTC.

CDR3: CASSLELVGGSSYNEQFF. CDR3 coding DNA: TGTGCCAGCAGCCTAGAGTTAGTGGGAGGTAGCTCCTACAATGAGCAGTTCTTC. This rearrangement joins TRBV7-8 to TRBJ2-1, with D tentatively TRBD2 (6 bases). This CDR3 has 18 residues. The V and J ends lost 5 bases and 0 bases respectively, with 20 bases between them. Germline values: CDR1 SGHVS, CDR2 FQNEAQ.

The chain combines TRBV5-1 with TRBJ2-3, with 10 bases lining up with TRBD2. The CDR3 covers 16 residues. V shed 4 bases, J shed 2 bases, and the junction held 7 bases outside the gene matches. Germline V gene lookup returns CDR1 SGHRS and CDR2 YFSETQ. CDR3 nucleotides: TGCGCCAGCAGCACCGACACTAGCGGGACCACAGATACGCAGTATTTT. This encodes CASSTDTSGTTDTQYF.

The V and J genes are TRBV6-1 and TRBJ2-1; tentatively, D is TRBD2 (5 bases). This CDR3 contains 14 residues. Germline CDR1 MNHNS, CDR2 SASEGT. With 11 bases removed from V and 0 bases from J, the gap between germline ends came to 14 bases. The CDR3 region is CAAKDSSSYNEQFF. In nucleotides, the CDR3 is TGTGCCGCTAAGGACTCAAGCTCCTACAATGAGCAGTTCTTC.

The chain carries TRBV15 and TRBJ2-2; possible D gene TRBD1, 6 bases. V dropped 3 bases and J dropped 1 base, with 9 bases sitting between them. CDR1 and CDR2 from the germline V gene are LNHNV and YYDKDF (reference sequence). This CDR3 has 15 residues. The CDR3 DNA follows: TGTGCCACCAGCAGTGCACAGGGGAACACCGGGGAGCTGTTTTTT. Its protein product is CATSSAQGNTGELFF.

The CDR3: CASSERTNEKLFF. The CDR3 DNA is TGTGCCAGCAGTGAGAGGACTAATGAAAAACTGTTTTTT. The gene calls are TRBV2 and TRBJ1-4; D gene unclear. The CDR3 covers 13 residues. CDR1 is SNHLY, CDR2 FYNNEI, per germline. V was pared by 3 bases and J by 2 bases, with 4 bases between.

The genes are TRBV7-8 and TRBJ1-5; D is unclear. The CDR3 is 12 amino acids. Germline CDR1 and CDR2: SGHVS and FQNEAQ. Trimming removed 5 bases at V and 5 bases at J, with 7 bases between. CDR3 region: CASSHGDQPQHF. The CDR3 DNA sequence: TGTGCCAGCAGCCACGGGGATCAGCCCCAGCATTTT.